A selection of T cell receptor beta chains follows, all from one sample in a study of T-cell memory formation after mild COVID-19. TCRdb independently ran MiXCR on the 5' RACE reads; one entry per CDR3 protein. The sample carries 190,000 or so distinct CDR3 sequences, roughly 23% recorded once. Material: PBMCs or a T cell subset sorted from them (not recorded which). These receptors were taken from an adult woman who had mild COVID-19 (a few samples of this study predate the infection). Cell type and time point are not known. Both conserved end residues are part of each CDR3. D genes are given only for firm matches. Clone sizes are given selectively: once, few, many, or a class where the clone is expanded.

j_call v_call clone_size d_call cdr3_aa cdr3_nt
TRBJ2-7 TRBV20-1 many - CSARDAGLDYEQYF TGCAGTGCAAGGGACGCGGGGCTTGACTACGAGCAGTACTTC
TRBJ2-1 TRBV24-1 - - CATSDFGGDKNNNEQFF TGTGCCACCAGTGATTTTGGGGGGGACAAAAATAACAATGAGCAGTTCTTC
TRBJ2-1 TRBV6-5 few TRBD2 CASGRLAGVEQFF TGTGCCAGCGGGCGACTAGCGGGAGTTGAGCAGTTCTTC
TRBJ2-7 TRBV4-3 many TRBD1 CASSPGQGAVEQYF TGCGCCAGCAGCCCCGGACAGGGGGCAGTCGAGCAGTACTTC
TRBJ2-5 TRBV4-1 few TRBD1 CASSPPRGSGRETQYF TGCGCCAGCAGCCCTCCCAGGGGGAGCGGAAGAGAGACCCAGTACTTC
TRBJ1-5 TRBV24-1 - - CATGGEEDSNQPQHF TGTGCCACCGGGGGAGAAGAAGATAGCAATCAGCCCCAGCATTTT
TRBJ2-1 TRBV7-3 - TRBD2 CASSDLAGGHNEQFF TGTGCCAGCAGCGACCTAGCGGGGGGTCATAATGAGCAGTTCTTC
TRBJ2-7 TRBV27 - - CASRTSSYEQYF TGTGCCAGCAGAACGAGCTCCTACGAGCAGTACTTC
TRBJ2-3 TRBV6-5 - - CASTHGGGDAVYTQYF TGTGCCAGCACCCACGGCGGTGGGGACGCCGTCTATACGCAGTATTTT
TRBJ2-3 TRBV6-4 - TRBD2 CASSPLAGDTQYF TGTGCCAGCAGTCCTCTAGCGGGAGATACGCAGTATTTT
TRBJ2-2 TRBV7-9 - - CASSLSGSNTGELFF TGTGCCAGCAGCTTAAGTGGGTCGAACACCGGGGAGCTGTTTTTT
TRBJ2-2 TRBV30 - TRBD1 CAWGTGSPGELFF TGTGCCTGGGGGACAGGGTCTCCCGGGGAGCTGTTTTTT
TRBJ2-1 TRBV7-9 few - CASSSGTRSSYNEQFF TGTGCCAGCAGCTCGGGGACAAGGAGCTCCTACAATGAGCAGTTCTTC
TRBJ2-5 TRBV4-1 - - CASSPPPGEEETQYF TGCGCCAGCAGCCCCCCCCCAGGAGAGGAAGAGACCCAGTACTTC
TRBJ1-2 TRBV5-1 - - CASSLVGEPNALYGYTF TGCGCCAGCAGCTTGGTGGGGGAGCCCAACGCTCTCTATGGCTACACCTTC
TRBJ2-7 TRBV30 - TRBD1 CAWSEGQGVYEQYF TGTGCCTGGAGTGAGGGACAGGGGGTCTACGAGCAGTACTTC
TRBJ2-5 TRBV24-1 - TRBD1 CATSDSPTTGEEETQYF TGTGCCACCAGTGATTCCCCCACGACAGGGGAGGAAGAGACCCAGTACTTC
TRBJ2-2 TRBV5-1 - TRBD2 CASSSTAPLAGGVTGELFF TGCGCCAGCAGCTCCACCGCCCCCTTAGCGGGGGGAGTAACCGGGGAGCTGTTTTTT
TRBJ2-3 TRBV7-9 few - CASSSGEESTDTQYF TGTGCCAGCAGCTCCGGGGAGGAGAGCACAGATACGCAGTATTTT
TRBJ1-1 TRBV7-3 - TRBD1 CASSRTGQMNTEAFF TGTGCCAGCAGCCGGACGGGACAGATGAACACTGAAGCTTTCTTT
TRBJ2-2 TRBV12-3/TRBV12-4 - TRBD2 CASLNNGGDTGELFF TGTGCCAGCTTGAATAACGGGGGGGACACCGGGGAGCTGTTTTTT
TRBJ1-1 TRBV24-1 - - CATDTGWNTEAFF TGTGCCACCGATACAGGGTGGAACACTGAAGCTTTCTTT
TRBJ1-1 TRBV5-1 - TRBD1 CASSWGQGSTEAFF TGCGCCAGCAGCTGGGGACAGGGTAGTACTGAAGCTTTCTTT
TRBJ2-3 TRBV7-9 few TRBD2 CASSSLAGVIDTQYF TGTGCCAGCAGCTCTCTAGCGGGAGTCATAGATACGCAGTATTTT
TRBJ2-7 TRBV29-1 few - CSVYTHEQYF TGCAGCGTCTACACACACGAGCAGTACTTC
TRBJ2-7 TRBV3-1 - TRBD2 CASSQSGGTSSYEQYF TGTGCCAGCAGCCAATCAGGCGGGACTAGCTCCTACGAGCAGTACTTC
TRBJ2-3 TRBV7-9 - TRBD2 CASSRDGTRSTDTQYF TGTGCCAGCAGCCGAGACGGGACTAGAAGCACAGATACGCAGTATTTT
TRBJ1-1 TRBV2 - - CASEGLNTEAFF TGTGCCAGTGAGGGGCTGAACACTGAAGCTTTCTTT
TRBJ2-1 TRBV6-5 few - CASNGGGNEQFF TGTGCCAGCAACGGTGGGGGTAATGAGCAGTTCTTC
TRBJ1-6 TRBV2 - - CASRSEDFYNSPLHF TGTGCCAGCAGATCCGAGGACTTCTATAATTCACCCCTCCACTTT